The rows below give T cell receptor beta chains drawn from one sample of a study of cytotoxic CD8 clonotypes in ibrutinib-treated CLL. Produced via immunoSEQ multiplex PCR; TCRdb's table is partial and in-frame only. This table holds about 200,000 clones, nearly 80% found once. Sequences were derived from PBMCs, sampled after 12 months of ibrutinib treatment. These receptors were taken from a human donor with chronic lymphocytic leukemia. CDR3s include the opening cysteine and the closing phenylalanine or tryptophan. The order of the fields is CDR3 length, J gene, V gene, clone size, D gene, CDR3 DNA, CDR3 protein. D genes are given only for firm matches. Not all rows give a size; the values are once, few, many and, for expanded clones, a class.

cdr3_length: 16
j_call: TRBJ2-3
v_call: TRBV6-6
clone_size: .
d_call: TRBD2
cdr3_nt: TGTGCCAGCAGTTTATCCAGCGGGGGGGGCACAGATACGCAGTATTTT
cdr3_aa: CASSLSSGGGTDTQYF

cdr3_length: 14
j_call: TRBJ1-1
v_call: TRBV18
clone_size: .
d_call: .
cdr3_nt: TGTGCCAGCTCATCTCCAACAGTGAACACTGAAGCTTTCTTT
cdr3_aa: CASSSPTVNTEAFF

cdr3_length: 13
j_call: TRBJ1-6
v_call: TRBV18
clone_size: .
d_call: .
cdr3_nt: TGTGCCAGCTCACCCTCCTATAATTCACCCCTCCACTTT
cdr3_aa: CASSPSYNSPLHF

cdr3_length: 8
j_call: TRBJ2-5
v_call: TRBV6-5
clone_size: once
d_call: .
cdr3_nt: TGTGCCGGGGAGCCTGGGTACTTC
cdr3_aa: CAGEPGYF

cdr3_length: 14
j_call: TRBJ2-1
v_call: TRBV5-4
clone_size: .
d_call: TRBD2
cdr3_nt: TGTGCCAGCAGCTTGATGGGAGGGTCCAATGAGCAGTTCTTC
cdr3_aa: CASSLMGGSNEQFF

cdr3_length: 14
j_call: TRBJ2-7
v_call: TRBV27
clone_size: once
d_call: TRBD1
cdr3_nt: TGTGCCAGCAGTTTACGGGGACAGCCCCACGAGCAGTACTTC
cdr3_aa: CASSLRGQPHEQYF

cdr3_length: 13
j_call: TRBJ2-1
v_call: TRBV21-1
clone_size: .
d_call: .
cdr3_nt: TGTGCCAGCAGCACATTAGGCTCCGGTGAGCAGTTCTTC
cdr3_aa: CASSTLGSGEQFF

cdr3_length: 13
j_call: TRBJ2-7
v_call: TRBV14
clone_size: .
d_call: .
cdr3_nt: TGTGCCAGCAGCGGACGAACAGGATACGAGCAGTACTTC
cdr3_aa: CASSGRTGYEQYF

cdr3_length: 16
j_call: TRBJ2-5
v_call: TRBV4-1
clone_size: many
d_call: .
cdr3_nt: TGCGCCAGCAGCCCCACAGTAGCGACACTCCAAGAGACCCAGTACTTC
cdr3_aa: CASSPTVATLQETQYF

cdr3_length: 14
j_call: TRBJ2-7
v_call: TRBV13
clone_size: .
d_call: TRBD1
cdr3_nt: TGTGCCAGCAGCCCCGGACAGGGCGCCTACGAGCAGTACTTC
cdr3_aa: CASSPGQGAYEQYF

cdr3_length: 13
j_call: TRBJ2-3
v_call: TRBV5-1
clone_size: .
d_call: .
cdr3_nt: TGCGCCAGCAGCTTGGGGGGAACAGATACGCAGTATTTT
cdr3_aa: CASSLGGTDTQYF

cdr3_length: 14
j_call: TRBJ2-5
v_call: TRBV18
clone_size: .
d_call: .
cdr3_nt: TGTGCCAGCTCACCCGGGCAGGGGACAGAGACCCAGTACTTC
cdr3_aa: CASSPGQGTETQYF

cdr3_length: 13
j_call: TRBJ1-1
v_call: TRBV6-5
clone_size: .
d_call: .
cdr3_nt: TGTGCCAGCAGTCCCAGTCGGACAGTCGAAGCTTTCTTT
cdr3_aa: CASSPSRTVEAFF

cdr3_length: 19
j_call: TRBJ2-1
v_call: TRBV18
clone_size: .
d_call: TRBD2
cdr3_nt: TGTGCCAGCTCACCAAAGAAGCGGGGTCAGCAGAGCTCCTACAATGAGCAGTTCTTC
cdr3_aa: CASSPKKRGQQSSYNEQFF

cdr3_length: 17
j_call: TRBJ1-2
v_call: TRBV7-8
clone_size: once
d_call: TRBD1
cdr3_nt: TGTGCCAGCAGCTTAACCTACAGGGGGCGCACTGGCTATGGCTACACCTTC
cdr3_aa: CASSLTYRGRTGYGYTF

cdr3_length: 14
j_call: TRBJ2-2
v_call: TRBV10-3
clone_size: .
d_call: TRBD2
cdr3_nt: TGTGCCATCAAAGGACTAGCGGACACCGGGGAGCTGTTTTTT
cdr3_aa: CAIKGLADTGELFF

cdr3_length: 15
j_call: TRBJ2-7
v_call: TRBV6-1
clone_size: few
d_call: TRBD1
cdr3_nt: TGTGCCAGCGAGGGGGACAGGGGGGCCGCCTACGAGCAGTACTTC
cdr3_aa: CASEGDRGAAYEQYF

cdr3_length: 14
j_call: TRBJ1-2
v_call: TRBV9
clone_size: .
d_call: .
cdr3_nt: TGTGCCAGCAGCGTAGGGGTGGGCGCGTATGGCTACACCTTC
cdr3_aa: CASSVGVGAYGYTF

cdr3_length: 15
j_call: TRBJ2-4
v_call: TRBV10-3
clone_size: once
d_call: .
cdr3_nt: TGTGCCATCAGTGATACAAATCGAGCCAAAAACATTCAGTACTTC
cdr3_aa: CAISDTNRAKNIQYF

cdr3_length: 14
j_call: TRBJ2-2
v_call: TRBV28
clone_size: .
d_call: .
cdr3_nt: TGTGCCAGCAGTTTTAACAAGAACACCGGGGAGCTGTTTTTT
cdr3_aa: CASSFNKNTGELFF

cdr3_length: 14
j_call: TRBJ1-2
v_call: TRBV19
clone_size: .
d_call: TRBD1
cdr3_nt: TGTGCCAGTAGATTTGCGACAGGGGGCTATGGCTACACCTTC
cdr3_aa: CASRFATGGYGYTF

cdr3_length: 15
j_call: TRBJ1-2
v_call: TRBV7-9
clone_size: once
d_call: TRBD1
cdr3_nt: TGTGCCAGCAGCTTAGAGGACAGGGGGTCGTCTGGCTACACCTTC
cdr3_aa: CASSLEDRGSSGYTF

cdr3_length: 14
j_call: TRBJ1-1
v_call: TRBV6-6
clone_size: .
d_call: .
cdr3_nt: TGTGCCAGCAGTTACTCCGGGACGCCCACTGAAGCTTTCTTT
cdr3_aa: CASSYSGTPTEAFF

cdr3_length: 15
j_call: TRBJ1-5
v_call: TRBV6-1
clone_size: .
d_call: .
cdr3_nt: TGTGCCAGCAGTGAAGGCAGCCATAGCAATCAGCCCCAGCATTTT
cdr3_aa: CASSEGSHSNQPQHF

cdr3_length: 14
j_call: TRBJ1-4
v_call: TRBV6-6
clone_size: few
d_call: .
cdr3_nt: TGTGCCAGCAGTTACCAGGCCGGGGGGGAAAAACTGTTTTTT
cdr3_aa: CASSYQAGGEKLFF

cdr3_length: 17
j_call: TRBJ2-1
v_call: TRBV4-1
clone_size: .
d_call: TRBD1
cdr3_nt: TGCGCCAGCAGCCGACTAACCCTCAGGGGGATTAGGAATGAGCAGTTCTTC
cdr3_aa: CASSRLTLRGIRNEQFF

cdr3_length: 15
j_call: TRBJ1-1
v_call: TRBV27
clone_size: .
d_call: .
cdr3_nt: TGTGCCAGCAGTTTAAGGAATCCCTTGGGGACTGAAGCTTTCTTT
cdr3_aa: CASSLRNPLGTEAFF

cdr3_length: 12
j_call: TRBJ1-2
v_call: TRBV5-4
clone_size: once
d_call: .
cdr3_nt: TGTGCCAGCAGCTTGGAAACCTATGGCTACACCTTC
cdr3_aa: CASSLETYGYTF

cdr3_length: 16
j_call: TRBJ2-2
v_call: TRBV7-9
clone_size: once
d_call: .
cdr3_nt: TGTGCCAGCAGCACCTCCCCCGGGGGTTCAGCCGGGGAGCTGTTTTTT
cdr3_aa: CASSTSPGGSAGELFF

cdr3_length: 13
j_call: TRBJ1-1
v_call: TRBV30
clone_size: medium-sized
d_call: .
cdr3_nt: TGTGCCTGGAGTTGGGGGAGGAACACTGAAGCTTTCTTT
cdr3_aa: CAWSWGRNTEAFF

cdr3_length: 14
j_call: TRBJ1-2
v_call: TRBV29-1
clone_size: .
d_call: TRBD1
cdr3_nt: TGCAGCGTTGAAGACCCACAGGGGGACTATGGCTACACCTTC
cdr3_aa: CSVEDPQGDYGYTF

cdr3_length: 14
j_call: TRBJ1-2
v_call: TRBV5-1
clone_size: .
d_call: .
cdr3_nt: TGCGCCAGCAGCCAACCGAGGGGTGGGGATGGCTACACCTTC
cdr3_aa: CASSQPRGGDGYTF

cdr3_length: 14
j_call: TRBJ1-1
v_call: TRBV2
clone_size: .
d_call: .
cdr3_nt: TGTGCCAGCAGGAGGGCTGGGGGTGACACTGAAGCTTTCTTT
cdr3_aa: CASRRAGGDTEAFF

cdr3_length: 15
j_call: TRBJ1-1
v_call: TRBV4-1
clone_size: .
d_call: .
cdr3_nt: TGCGCCAGCAGCCAAGCTCAAACGGGGGGCACTGAAGCTTTCTTT
cdr3_aa: CASSQAQTGGTEAFF